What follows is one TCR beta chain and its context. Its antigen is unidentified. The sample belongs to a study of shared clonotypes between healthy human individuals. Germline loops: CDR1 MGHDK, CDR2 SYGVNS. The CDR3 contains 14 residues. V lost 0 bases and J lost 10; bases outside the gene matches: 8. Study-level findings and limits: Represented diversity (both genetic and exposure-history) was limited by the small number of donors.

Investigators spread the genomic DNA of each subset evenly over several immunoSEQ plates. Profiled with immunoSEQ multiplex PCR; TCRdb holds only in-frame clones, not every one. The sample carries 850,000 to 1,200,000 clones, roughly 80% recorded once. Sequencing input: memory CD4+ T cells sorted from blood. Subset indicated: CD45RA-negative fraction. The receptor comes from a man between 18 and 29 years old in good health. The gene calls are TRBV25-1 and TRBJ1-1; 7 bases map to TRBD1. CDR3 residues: CASSEYGNRGSAFF. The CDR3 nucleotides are TGTGCCAGCAGTGAATATGGGAACAGGGGATCAGCTTTCTTT.